One sample yielded the 26 T cell receptor beta chains listed below, sequenced in a study of T cell repertoires in cytomegalovirus infection. Their antigens are not known. One entry per CDR3 protein, called by TCRdb with MiXCR from the reads. The table includes roughly 180,000 distinct CDR3 sequences, 20% to 25% detected once. Sequences were derived from CD8+ T cells from cultured PBMCs, sampled from culture after CMV antigen stimulation. These receptors originate from a human donor in good health (CMV status not recorded). Some clones in this sample may be carry-over from other donors' samples.

This clonotype came up a few times. The CDR3 DNA reads as TGTGCCAGCAGCCCTGGGGGGGGGGACACTGAAGCTTTCTTT. It translates to CASSPGGGDTEAFF. V is TRBV27 and J is TRBJ1-1, with D perhaps matching TRBD1 (5 bases). Trimming took off 6 bases at V and 3 bases at J, with 14 bases between the two ends. Germline lookup yields CDR1 MNHEY and CDR2 SMNVEV (reference sequence). The CDR3 totals 14 residues.

This sequence joins TRBV19 and TRBJ1-2; TRBD1 aligns across 7 bases. The length of the CDR3 is 20 residues. The V segment lost 1 base and the J segment 2 bases; nucleotides outside the gene matches: 19. Germline V gene sequence: CDR1 LNHDA, CDR2 SQIVND (reference sequence). The CDR3 sequence: CASSIVIQGTPHPLNYGYTF. CDR3 coding DNA: TGTGCCAGTAGTATAGTTATACAGGGGACACCCCACCCTCTCAACTATGGCTACACCTTC.

This clonotype has just a few counts. V is TRBV6-6 and J is TRBJ2-1; D might be TRBD1 (5 bases). CDR3 size: 16 residues. Germline V gene sequence: CDR1 MNHNY, CDR2 SVGAGI (reference sequence). Between the trimmed V and J ends, which lost 6 bases and 3 bases, there was a span of 18 bases. This CDR3 is CASRPATGPIYNEQFF. The CDR3 DNA reads as TGTGCCAGCAGGCCGGCCACAGGACCCATCTACAATGAGCAGTTCTTC.

By frequency in the sample, this clonotype is medium-sized. The chain combines TRBV19 with TRBJ2-1; D is possibly TRBD1 or TRBD2 (5 bases each). Germline-derived CDR1 and CDR2 are LNHDA and SQIVND (reference sequence). With 7 bases removed from V and 4 bases from J, the gap between germline ends came to 20 bases. There are 16 residues in the CDR3. This CDR3 reads CASTQGRTGLYNEQFF. CDR3 sequence (DNA): TGTGCCAGTACCCAGGGACGGACTGGACTTTACAATGAGCAGTTCTTC.

Only a few counts were recorded for this clonotype. The genes are TRBV5-6 and TRBJ1-5; D may be TRBD1 (5 bases). Germline V gene data show CDR1 as SGHDT and CDR2 as YYEEEE. V dropped 3 bases and J dropped 7 bases, with 14 bases sitting between them. This CDR3 is 14 amino acids long. In nucleotides, the CDR3 is TGTGCCAGCAGCTATGGTGAGGGGAACCAGCCCCAGCATTTT. It encodes CASSYGEGNQPQHF.

The V gene is TRBV5-4, the J gene TRBJ2-7; TRBD2 agrees at 8 bases. V dropped 4 bases and J dropped 0; count of bases not matched to a gene: 9. Germline CDR1 SGHNT, CDR2 YYREEE (reference sequence). This CDR3 is 16 amino acids long. The DNA for the CDR3 is TGTGCCAGCAGCATAGTAGCGGGGCCAAGCTCCTACGAGCAGTACTTC. Translation: CASSIVAGPSSYEQYF.

J is TRBJ2-2 and V is TRBV28; D gene unclear. Looked up from germline, CDR1 is MDHEN and CDR2 is SYDVKM. The V gene lost 4 bases and the J gene lost 0 bases, with 9 bases spanning the gap. This CDR3 is built from 15 residues. The CDR3 DNA sequence: TGTGCCAGCAGTTCCTCACAACCGAACACCGGGGAGCTGTTTTTT. Encoded protein: CASSSSQPNTGELFF.

The V call is TRBV20-1, the J call TRBJ1-2; no definite D call. Trimming left V 1 base short and J 5 bases short, with 11 bases between. CDR3 length equals 13 residues. Germline lookup yields CDR1 DFQATT and CDR2 SNEGSKA (reference sequence). The CDR3 reads CSARGPGGYGYTF. DNA of the CDR3: TGCAGTGCTAGAGGGCCGGGTGGTTATGGCTACACCTTC.

The genes are TRBV6-5 and TRBJ2-5; no clear D gene. V was cut by 0 bases and J by 1 base, with 12 bases left in between. This CDR3 comprises 16 residues. Germline assignment: CDR1 MNHEY and CDR2 SVGAGI. The CDR3 DNA is TGTGCCAGCAGTTACTCGATCGTAACAGCCCAAGAGACCCAGTACTTC. It is translated as CASSYSIVTAQETQYF.

The chain couples TRBV12-3 or TRBV12-4 to TRBJ2-7; possibly TRBD2 for D (6 bases). This CDR3 contains 12 residues. Trimming stripped 8 bases from V and 4 bases from J, with 12 bases between. This CDR3 reads CASGLARYEQYF. CDR3 sequence (DNA): TGTGCCAGCGGCCTAGCGAGATACGAGCAGTACTTC.

The V call is TRBV27, the J call TRBJ2-7, with D possibly being TRBD2 (6 bases). V shed 8 bases and J shed 4 bases, with 12 bases lying between them. Germline V gene data show CDR1 as MNHEY and CDR2 as SMNVEV (reference sequence). The CDR3 sequence is 12 residues long. The CDR3 region is CASGGAGYEQYF. CDR3 nucleotides: TGTGCCAGCGGAGGGGCGGGGTACGAGCAGTACTTC.

This clonotype came up a few times. The genes are TRBV12-3 or TRBV12-4 and TRBJ2-3, with TRBD2 as a possible D gene (5 bases). Trimming took off 4 bases at V and 5 bases at J, with 13 bases between the two ends. CDR3 length equals 14 residues. Written as DNA, the CDR3 is TGTGCCAGCAGTTCTGGACTTTGGGGAGATACGCAGTATTTT. This gives the protein CASSSGLWGDTQYF.

The chain has TRBV12-3 or TRBV12-4 and TRBJ2-3, with a tentative D call TRBD2 (6 bases). With 0 bases removed from V and 6 bases from J, the gap between germline ends came to 7 bases. This CDR3 contains 13 residues. The CDR3 coding sequence is TGTGCCAGCAGTTTAGCCCTAGCGGATACGCAGTATTTT. Its translation: CASSLALADTQYF.

CDR3 residues: CASSLVAGEEFF. The CDR3 coding sequence is TGTGCCAGCAGCTTAGTAGCGGGGGAAGAGTTCTTC. The chain joins TRBV7-6 to TRBJ2-1, with 9 bases aligning to TRBD2. This CDR3 contains 12 residues. V lost 1 base, J lost 14 bases, and 3 bases stayed unmatched. Germline-derived CDR1 and CDR2 are SGHVS and FNYEAQ. Supplemented by reference TRBV7-6 and TRBJ2-1, the full variable domain reads GAGVSQSPRYKVTKRGQDVALRCDPISGHVSLYWYRQALGQGPEFLTYFNYEAQQDKSGLPNDRFSAERPEGSISTLTIQRTEQRDSAMYRCASSLVAGEEFFGPGTRLTVL.

This chain links TRBV20-1 with TRBJ1-6; TRBD1 aligns across 9 bases. Germline V CDR1 and CDR2: DFQATT, SNEGSKA (reference sequence). This CDR3 has 15 amino acids. The J segment lost 6 bases and the V segment lost 4 bases, leaving 7 bases of the junction unmatched. The CDR3 DNA sequence: TGCAGTGCTATAGTCCCGGGACAGGGTAATTCACCCCTCCACTTT. This codes for CSAIVPGQGNSPLHF.

The chain recombines TRBV7-2 with TRBJ2-7; maybe TRBD2 (5 bases). Germline CDR1 is SGHTA and CDR2 is FQGNSA. Trimming took 3 bases from V and 3 from J, leaving 9 bases between them. The CDR3 has 13 amino acids. CDR3 region: CASSFPGLYEQYF. As DNA, the CDR3 is TGTGCCAGCAGCTTCCCCGGACTCTACGAGCAGTACTTC.

This clonotype was picked up one time. The V gene is TRBV12-5, the J gene TRBJ2-4; 7 nucleotides match TRBD2. Germline CDR1 is LGHNT and CDR2 is FRNRAP. V gave up 5 bases and J gave up 9 bases; unmatched junction bases: 7. The CDR3 extends over 13 amino acids. The CDR3 DNA is TGTGCTAGTGGTCCCGGGACTATAGGCATTCAGTACTTC. Amino acid sequence: CASGPGTIGIQYF.

This chain uses TRBV6-2 or TRBV6-3 with TRBJ2-1, with D tentatively TRBD2 (6 bases). This CDR3 region has 12 residues. Deletions cut 10 bases from V and 4 bases from J, with 11 bases between. Germline V lookup: CDR1 MNHEY, CDR2 SVGEGT. Here the CDR3 reads CATGEVYNEQFF. Written as DNA, the CDR3 is TGTGCCACGGGGGAGGTTTACAATGAGCAGTTCTTC.

J is TRBJ2-7 and V is TRBV11-2, with 8 bases aligning to TRBD1. Germline V gene data show CDR1 as SGHAT and CDR2 as FQNNGV. The CDR3 is 15 residues long. With V trimmed by 5 bases and J by 1 base, 7 bases remained unmatched. CDR3 sequence (DNA): TGTGCCAGCAGCACCGGACAGGGAACGTCCTACGAGCAGTACTTC. Amino acid sequence: CASSTGQGTSYEQYF.

This clonotype was seen a handful of times. The chain has TRBV6-2 or TRBV6-3 and TRBJ2-7; either TRBD1 or TRBD2 may fit D (5 bases each). This CDR3 spans 17 amino acids. From germline, CDR1 is MNHEY and CDR2 SVGEGT. With 0 bases removed from V and 0 bases from J, the gap between germline ends came to 15 bases. The CDR3 coding sequence is TGTGCCAGCAGTTACTCGAGCCCCGGGGCTTACTCCTACGAGCAGTACTTC. Translating it yields CASSYSSPGAYSYEQYF.

This clonotype was seen a handful of times. V usage is TRBV9 and J usage is TRBJ2-7; D may be TRBD1 or TRBD2 (5 bases each). This CDR3 spans 14 amino acids. Germline CDR1 SGDLS, CDR2 YYNGEE. Trimming cost V 3 bases and J 7 bases, with 17 bases left between them. This CDR3 reads CASSAGTALGEQYF. The CDR3 DNA is TGTGCCAGCAGCGCCGGGACGGCCTTGGGGGAGCAGTACTTC.

This clonotype was recorded a few times. V gene TRBV11-2 combines with J gene TRBJ1-4; D is possibly TRBD1 (6 bases). Trimming pared 4 bases from V and 2 bases from J, leaving 11 bases between. Germline V gives CDR1 SGHAT, CDR2 FQNNGV. This CDR3 has 15 residues. In DNA, the CDR3 is TGTGCCAGCAGCTCCCACAGGGCGACTAATGAAAAACTGTTTTTT. This gives the protein CASSSHRATNEKLFF.

This clonotype was seen a few times. The chain joins TRBV20-1 to TRBJ1-1; D perhaps matches TRBD1 (6 bases). The germline V gene has CDR1 DFQATT and CDR2 SNEGSKA (reference sequence). The CDR3 is made up of 13 amino acids. Trimming cost V 0 bases and J 5 bases, with 10 bases left between them. This CDR3 is CSARDSRGTEAFF. CDR3 DNA sequence: TGCAGTGCTAGAGATAGCAGGGGAACTGAAGCTTTCTTT.

The chain uses TRBV9 and TRBJ2-5; 8 positions match TRBD2. Germline V lookup: CDR1 SGDLS, CDR2 YYNGEE. J gave up 5 bases and V 2 bases, and 5 bases lay outside the gene matches. This CDR3 region has 14 residues. CDR3 amino acids: CASSVVAGWETQYF. In DNA, the CDR3 is TGTGCCAGCAGCGTCGTAGCGGGGTGGGAGACCCAGTACTTC. The full variable domain, rest sourced from reference TRBV9 and TRBJ2-5, is DSGVTQTPKHLITATGQRVTLRCSPRSGDLSVYWYQQSLDQGLQFLIQYYNGEERAKGNILERFSAQQFPDLHSELNLSSLELGDSALYFCASSVVAGWETQYFGPGTRLLVL.

At least ten counts were recorded for this clonotype. The V gene is TRBV7-9, the J gene TRBJ1-4, with a tentative D call TRBD1 (6 bases). Trimming cost V 4 bases and J 4 bases, with 16 bases left between them. Germline CDR1 SEHNR, CDR2 FQNEAQ (reference sequence). The CDR3 consists of 16 residues. This CDR3 is CASSSTRGVINEKLFF. In DNA form, the CDR3 reads TGTGCCAGCAGCTCGACCAGGGGTGTCATTAATGAAAAACTGTTTTTT.

This clonotype was detected only a few times. The chain's CDR3 is CSARDVGGESGKTQYF. DNA of the CDR3: TGCAGTGCTAGAGATGTAGGAGGGGAGTCCGGGAAGACCCAGTACTTC. The chain combines TRBV20-1 with TRBJ2-5, with a tentative D call TRBD2 (6 bases). V lost 0 bases and J 6 bases, leaving 20 bases between the germline ends. CDR3 length: 16 amino acids. Germline V gene data show CDR1 as DFQATT and CDR2 as SNEGSKA (reference sequence).